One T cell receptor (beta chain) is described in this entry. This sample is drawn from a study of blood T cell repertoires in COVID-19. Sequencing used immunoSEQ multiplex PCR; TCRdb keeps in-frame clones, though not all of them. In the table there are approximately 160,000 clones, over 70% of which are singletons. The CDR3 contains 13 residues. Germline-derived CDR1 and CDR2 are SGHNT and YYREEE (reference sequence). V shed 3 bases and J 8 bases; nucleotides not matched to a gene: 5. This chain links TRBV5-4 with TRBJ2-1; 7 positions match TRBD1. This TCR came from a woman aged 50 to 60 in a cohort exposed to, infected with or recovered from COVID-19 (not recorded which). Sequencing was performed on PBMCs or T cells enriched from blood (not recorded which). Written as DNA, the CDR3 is TGTGCCAGCAGCTCTGGTGGGACAGATGAGCAGTTCTTC. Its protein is CASSSGGTDEQFF.